This TCR beta chain was observed in a study of blood T cell repertoires in COVID-19 (dated by TCRdb to 2020 to 2021). Describing the broader study: For ImmuneRACE Cohort 3, a participant was defined as recovered based on two consecutive negative NP/OP PCR tests, clearance by a healthcare professional, or resolution of symptoms. The prospective study material was composed of cDNA or gDNA derived from T cells, B-cell-depleted T cells, or PBMCs. HLA class I and class II types, where available, came from metadata supplied by the sample provider rather than from assay-based typing. A freely available public database, intended as a resource for researchers studying the immune response to SARS-CoV-2, is where the repertoires were released. The samples were drawn from two sources: the first 160 participants of the ongoing ImmuneRACE study, and 1,200 or so subjects contributed by 6 global collaborators. Deeply sampled blood TCRbeta repertoires from subjects exposed to, actively infected with, or recovered from COVID-19 were included in the dataset. Samples from collaborators originated in the United States, Italy and Spain and spanned both the acute and convalescent phases of COVID-19. The sample metadata nearly always contained a de-identified subject ID, COVID-19 status, age in years and sex.

The immunoSEQ Assay, a bias-controlled multiplex PCR, was used to amplify TCRbeta CDR3 regions from genomic DNA. Concerning the study's data processing: The number of nucleated cells in each sample was estimated from the amplification of reference gene primers within the assay. To quantify the absolute abundance of each unique TCRbeta CDR3 rearrangement, sequence reads were collapsed and filtered. For each sample, productive Simpson clonality was calculated as the square root of Simpson's diversity index over productive rearrangements. TCRdb limited this immuneACCESS table to in-frame rearrangements with V and J called. A share of clones is missing; checked studies link under half to unresolved V genes, and the rest is unexplained. That table is the source of V, J and clone size, and D and trimming were worked out from the DNA. The sample profile shows roughly 200,000 clones; approximately 90% of them were found once. Approximately 23% of the sample goes to the ten largest clones.

Worth noting for this clone: The clone's antigen remains unknown. Within one base of it there is no much larger clone, and no base qualities were kept.

Participants in the prospective study were aged roughly 18 to 100 years, lived in under 30 United States geographic areas, and enrolled through a virtual design. In the prospective study, cohorts were assigned on the basis of participant-reported clinical history obtained from a screening survey and a study questionnaire. In the prospective study, mobile phlebotomists collected whole blood, serum and a nasopharyngeal or oropharyngeal swab from each participant. Participants in the prospective study had the option to provide additional blood draws and questionnaires over a roughly two-month period. Before DNA extraction, prospective study blood samples were shipped either frozen or at room temperature. Paper-wide results and their limitations: Clinical and demographic metadata were provided uncurated, with the amount varying by source and participant.

The CDR3, from cysteine to phenylalanine, totals 16 residues. Only the CDR3 DNA stays, 48 bases, in frame from base 1. Trimming leaves V shorter by 0 bases and J shorter by 0 bases, with the junction holding 6 bases beyond the gene matches. The CDR1 and CDR2 encoded by the germline V gene are SGHRS and YFSETQ. The rearrangement combines TRBV5-1 with TRBJ2-7; 7 junctional bases match TRBD2. Sequencing was performed on PBMCs or T cells enriched from blood (not recorded which). This receptor was taken from a woman in her forties in a cohort exposed to, infected with or recovered from COVID-19 (not recorded which). The nucleotide sequence reads as follows: TGCGCCAGCAGCTTGGTCTGGGGGGGAGCCTCCTACGAGCAGTACTTC. Its protein reads: CASSLVWGGASYEQYF.